The 31 T cell receptor beta chains presented below share a single source sample, sequenced in a study of blood T cells in healthy people across ages. Then a second PCR, running roughly 7 to 11 cycles, was carried out with a sample-barcoded 5' primer and a J-beta primer mix. TCRdb re-derived calls from the 5' RACE reads in MiXCR, one entry per CDR3 protein. Among approximately 780,000 distinct CDR3 sequences listed, roughly 26% were seen once. These sequences were also reported in another study, on T cells of mothers and their children.

The sample comprised blood. The receptors come from a boy between 10 and 17 years old in good health.

This clonotype was seen a handful of times. The chain links TRBV12-3 or TRBV12-4 to TRBJ2-1, with a possible D match to TRBD1 (7 bases). The CDR3 extends over 14 amino acids. The ends were cut back, 3 bases at V and 9 bases at J, with 15 bases in the middle. The CDR3 coding sequence is TGTGCCAGCAGTTTGCAGGGGGGAACGAGTGAGCAGTTCTTC. Translating gives CASSLQGGTSEQFF.

This clonotype has more than one count but fewer than ten. The CDR3 sequence: CASSAGRMGGPYNEQFF. CDR3 DNA: TGTGCCAGCAGCGCGGGGAGGATGGGAGGCCCCTACAATGAGCAGTTCTTC. The chain employs TRBV3-1 and TRBJ2-1; D is perhaps TRBD2 (6 bases). The V gene lost 5 bases and the J gene lost 2 bases, with 19 bases spanning the gap. Looked up from germline, CDR1 is LGHDT and CDR2 is YNNKEL (reference sequence). The CDR3 spans 17 residues.

The chain is built from TRBV18 and TRBJ2-3; tentatively, D is TRBD1 (5 bases). Germline assignment: CDR1 KGHSH and CDR2 LQKENI. V lost 0 bases to trimming and J lost 1 base, with 8 bases between them. The CDR3 consists of 15 residues. The CDR3 coding sequence is TGTGCCAGCTCACCACCAGGGGTGGGCACAGATACGCAGTATTTT. Its protein is CASSPPGVGTDTQYF.

V and J are TRBV6-4 and TRBJ2-2; possible D gene TRBD2, 6 bases. Deletions cut 4 bases from V and 0 bases from J, with 6 bases between. This CDR3 contains 14 residues. The germline CDR1 and CDR2 sequences are MRHNA and SNTAGT. The CDR3 nucleotides are TGTGCCAGCAGTGGCGGGGCGAACACCGGGGAGCTGTTTTTT. Translating gives CASSGGANTGELFF.

Regarding this clonotype: The junction differs from germline at one of its ends, possibly a read error. CDR3 protein: CSARGTASSHNSPLHF. The DNA for the CDR3 is TGCAGTGCTAGAGGGACGGCGAGCTCCCATAATTCACCCCTCCACTTT. This chain links TRBV20-1 with TRBJ1-6; D is ambiguous. The germline V gene has CDR1 DFQATT and CDR2 SNEGSKA (reference sequence). The length of the CDR3 is 16 residues.

This clonotype appeared a few times. The chain combines TRBV29-1 with TRBJ2-5, with 8 bases identical to TRBD2. This CDR3 region has 14 residues. Germline CDR1 is SQVTM and CDR2 is ANQGSEA. The ends lost 6 bases at V and 5 bases at J; junction bases unmatched: 11. CDR3 in amino acids: CSVRSWTSWETQYF. The CDR3 nucleotides are TGCAGCGTCCGATCCTGGACTAGCTGGGAGACCCAGTACTTC.

The V gene is TRBV7-2, the J gene TRBJ2-3; 8 bases are a match to TRBD1. V lost 4 bases and J lost 5; bases outside the gene matches: 8. Germline V CDR1 and CDR2: SGHTA, FQGNSA. This CDR3 has 15 amino acids. DNA for the CDR3: TGTGCCAGCAGCTATAAGACAGGGGTCTTAGATACGCAGTATTTT. It specifies CASSYKTGVLDTQYF.

In the case of this clonotype: Germline and junction disagree at one end, which may indicate a read error. J is TRBJ2-1 and V is TRBV11-2; 9 bases are shared with TRBD1. Germline assignment: CDR1 SGHAT and CDR2 FQNNGV. CDR3 size: 14 residues. CDR3 in DNA: TGTGCCAGCAGCTCCCGGACAGGGGTCAATGAGGAGTTCTTC. Protein: CASSSRTGVNEEFF.

This clonotype was counted between two and nine times. The chain combines TRBV29-1 with TRBJ1-1; D call uncertain. In germline, CDR1 is SQVTM, CDR2 ANQGSEA. Trimming stripped 0 bases from V and 4 bases from J, with 9 bases between. This CDR3 has 13 residues. Written as DNA, the CDR3 is TGCAGCGTTGAAGATCGAATGGGCACTGAAGCTTTCTTT. Amino acid sequence: CSVEDRMGTEAFF.

V gene TRBV5-1 combines with J gene TRBJ2-5, with 8 bases lining up with TRBD1. The closer fit of TRBJ2-7 to the DNA end suggests the J call may be wrong. The CDR3 extends over 14 amino acids. CDR1 and CDR2 from the germline V gene are SGHRS and YFSETQ. CDR3 sequence: CASSRAGQGTEQYF. The DNA for the CDR3 is TGCGCCAGCTCCCGGGCTGGACAGGGTACCGAGCAGTACTTC.

The chain uses TRBV6-5 and TRBJ1-2; 11 nucleotides agree with TRBD1. Germline trimming cut 2 bases from V and 4 bases from J; bases unmatched to any gene: 18. Germline V CDR1 and CDR2: MNHEY, SVGAGI. This CDR3 has 20 amino acids. The CDR3 reads CASSYTPSGTGGRFFYGYTF. For the CDR3, the DNA is TGTGCCAGCAGTTACACACCAAGTGGGACAGGGGGTCGGTTTTTCTATGGCTACACCTTC.

A remark on this clonotype: One end of the junction varies from germline; a read error may be responsible. This chain joins TRBV12-3 or TRBV12-4 and TRBJ2-3; 10 nucleotides agree with TRBD2. The CDR3 extends over 15 amino acids. This CDR3 reads CASSFGLAGADRQYF. DNA for the CDR3: TGTGCCAGCAGTTTTGGGCTAGCGGGAGCAGATAGGCAGTATTTT.

This sequence joins TRBV6-5 and TRBJ1-1, with 11 bases identical to TRBD1. Germline V gene sequence: CDR1 MNHEY, CDR2 SVGAGI. CDR3 length: 12 residues. The trim removed 6 bases at V and 11 bases at J, leaving 5 bases unmatched. The CDR3 DNA sequence: TGTGCCAGCAGCAGGACAGGGGGCGTCGCTTTCTTT. Protein product: CASSRTGGVAFF.

The rearrangement links TRBV6-6 to TRBJ2-5; 8 nucleotides agree with TRBD2. The CDR3 totals 15 residues. Germline CDR1 reads MNHNY; CDR2 reads SVGAGI (reference sequence). V was clipped by 7 bases and J by 5 bases; unmatched bases: 12. The CDR3: CASTDGGGPGETQYF. In DNA form, the CDR3 reads TGTGCCAGCACCGACGGGGGGGGCCCCGGGGAGACCCAGTACTTC.

This clonotype was counted once. The chain joins TRBV6-1 to TRBJ2-1; D perhaps matches TRBD1 (6 bases). This CDR3 is 14 amino acids long. With 10 bases removed from V and 5 bases from J, the gap between germline ends came to 18 bases. CDR1 is MNHNS, CDR2 SASEGT, per germline. The CDR3 DNA reads TGTGCCATCGCGGACAGTTCCCTCCACAATGAGCAGTTCTTC. Translated: CAIADSSLHNEQFF.

V usage is TRBV2 and J usage is TRBJ2-5, with D tentatively TRBD2 (7 bases). This CDR3 contains 13 residues. V was pared by 8 bases and J by 5 bases, with 15 bases between. Germline V CDR1 and CDR2: SNHLY, FYNNEI. The CDR3 DNA follows: TGTGCCAGCCTTAGGGGGGGGGCGGAGACCCAGTACTTC. It codes for CASLRGGAETQYF.

A few counts support this clonotype. The chain recombines TRBV9 with TRBJ2-7; unclear D gene. Germline V gene lookup returns CDR1 SGDLS and CDR2 YYNGEE. With 2 bases removed from V and 2 bases from J, the gap between germline ends came to 17 bases. There are 16 residues in the CDR3. The CDR3 loop reads CASSVYPVGFPYEQYF. CDR3 sequence (DNA): TGTGCCAGCAGCGTGTACCCAGTGGGATTCCCCTACGAGCAGTACTTC.

This clonotype was found a few times. The J gene is TRBJ1-1, the V gene TRBV12-3 or TRBV12-4; D not certain. Trimming removed 6 bases from V and 5 bases from J, with 13 bases in between. CDR3 length: 13 residues. CDR3 bases: TGTGCCAGCAGATCCGGCCTGGGGACTGAAGCTTTCTTT. Translation gives CASRSGLGTEAFF.

The V and J genes are TRBV12-3 or TRBV12-4 and TRBJ2-2; D not resolved. Trimming took 2 bases from V and 7 from J, leaving 14 bases between them. The CDR3 is 15 residues long. This CDR3 reads CASSLSVRGYGELFF. As DNA, the CDR3 is TGTGCCAGCAGTTTATCGGTACGAGGCTACGGGGAGCTGTTTTTT.

The chain joins TRBV7-2 to TRBJ2-1; 14 nucleotides align to TRBD2. The CDR3 has 19 residues. CDR1 and CDR2 from the germline V gene are SGHTA and FQGNSA. V was clipped by 2 bases and J by 1 base; unmatched bases: 7. In DNA, the CDR3 is TGTGCCAGCAGCTTACTAGGACTAGCGGGGGGTGAGTCCTACAATGAGCAGTTCTTC. Translation gives CASSLLGLAGGESYNEQFF.

The gene calls are TRBV28 and TRBJ1-4, with 12 bases that match TRBD1. Germline CDR1 reads MDHEN; CDR2 reads SYDVKM. V lost 3 bases and J lost 0; bases outside the gene matches: 11. This CDR3 is built from 20 residues. CDR3 protein: CASSFWGQGALGATNEKLFF. The CDR3 DNA is TGTGCCAGCAGTTTTTGGGGACAGGGGGCTTTGGGTGCAACTAATGAAAAACTGTTTTTT.

The V call is TRBV7-9, the J call TRBJ1-6, with 7 nucleotides matching TRBD1. J gave up 5 bases and V 1 base, and 11 bases lay outside the gene matches. The CDR3 is 18 amino acids. The germline gives CDR1 SEHNR, CDR2 FQNEAQ (reference sequence). The CDR3 DNA is TGTGCCAGCAGCTTAGGAATAAATGGACAGGTTCATAATTCACCCCTCCACTTT. This translates into CASSLGINGQVHNSPLHF.

This clonotype was counted only a few times. This rearrangement joins TRBV5-1 to TRBJ2-5; TRBD2 matches 12 bases. Germline V gene data show CDR1 as SGHRS and CDR2 as YFSETQ. V dropped 0 bases and J dropped 6; count of bases not matched to a gene: 6. The CDR3 sequence is 16 residues long. The CDR3 DNA reads TGCGCCAGCAGCTTGGGACTAGCGGGGGCGTTTCAGACCCAGTACTTC. The encoded protein is CASSLGLAGAFQTQYF.

The chain uses TRBV20-1 and TRBJ2-5; 12 bases agree with TRBD1. CDR1 and CDR2 from the germline V gene are DFQATT and SNEGSKA (reference sequence). The CDR3 is 16 residues long. The V and J ends lost 4 bases and 5 bases, in that order; junction bases with no gene match: 11. CDR3 amino acids: CSATIRDRGLRETQYF. Here the CDR3 DNA reads TGCAGTGCTACAATCCGGGACAGGGGGCTCAGGGAGACCCAGTACTTC.

The rearrangement links TRBV29-1 to TRBJ2-7, with 7 bases fitting TRBD2. After removal of 3 bases from V and 7 bases from J, the junction contained 12 bases not matched to a gene. The germline CDR1 and CDR2 sequences are SQVTM and ANQGSEA. The CDR3 consists of 14 residues. The CDR3 is CSVDGRDDPGEQYF. CDR3 DNA: TGCAGCGTTGATGGGAGGGACGACCCCGGGGAGCAGTACTTC.

This clonotype showed up just a few times. This chain uses TRBV15 with TRBJ2-5; TRBD2 matches 8 bases. The germline V gene has CDR1 LNHNV and CDR2 YYDKDF (reference sequence). The CDR3 is made up of 15 amino acids. V trimming: 3 bases; J trimming: 2 bases; junction bases outside the gene matches: 5. CDR3 nucleotides: TGTGCCACCAGCAGTGGGGGACTAGGGCAAGAGACCCAGTACTTC. Translating it yields CATSSGGLGQETQYF.

This sequence joins TRBV3-1 and TRBJ2-3, with D perhaps TRBD2 (6 bases). Trimming removed 4 bases at V and 8 bases at J, with 13 bases between. The CDR3 extends over 13 amino acids. CDR1 is LGHDT and CDR2 is YNNKEL in the germline V gene (reference sequence). For the CDR3, the DNA is TGTGCCAGCAGCCCAGAGTGGAGGGGTACGCAGTATTTT. This sequence encodes CASSPEWRGTQYF.

This clonotype was detected many times. The V call is TRBV19, the J call TRBJ2-3; D may be TRBD1 or TRBD2 (5 bases each). The V gene's germline CDR1 is LNHDA and CDR2 SQIVND (reference sequence). The CDR3 covers 10 residues. Trimming stripped 8 bases from V and 6 bases from J, with 6 bases between. In nucleotides, the CDR3 is TGTGCCAGTGAGGGGGATACGCAGTATTTT. It translates to CASEGDTQYF.

This chain connects TRBV14 to TRBJ2-5; D may correspond to TRBD1 or TRBD2 (5 bases each). The J call could be wrong; TRBJ2-7 is a better fit for the DNA end. The CDR3 length is 16 residues. CDR1 is SGHDN and CDR2 is FVKESK in the germline V gene. CDR3 DNA sequence: TGTGCCAGCAGCCAACTTTTCGGAAAGGGGAGAGGCGAGCAGTACTTC. It yields the protein CASSQLFGKGRGEQYF.

This clonotype was observed a few times. This chain uses TRBV24-1 with TRBJ2-1; D is perhaps TRBD1 (6 bases). Between the trimmed V and J ends, which lost 7 bases and 1 base, there was a span of 13 bases. Germline assignment: CDR1 KGHDR and CDR2 SFDVKD. The CDR3 sequence is 15 residues long. CDR3 DNA: TGTGCCACCAGCTCCTCAGGGGAATCCTACAATGAGCAGTTCTTC. It specifies CATSSSGESYNEQFF.

The chain carries TRBV20-1 and TRBJ2-6, with 7 positions matching TRBD1. The CDR3 extends over 19 amino acids. CDR1 and CDR2 from the germline V gene are DFQATT and SNEGSKA (reference sequence). V was pared by 5 bases and J by 0 bases, with 16 bases of the junction left unmatched. CDR3 sequence reads: CSALPNRGEPYSGANVLTF. The CDR3 DNA sequence: TGCAGTGCTCTACCTAACAGGGGAGAACCCTACTCTGGGGCCAACGTCCTGACTTTC.